The present TCR beta chain was sequenced within a study of sequential checkpoint blockade in melanoma. This clone was observed a handful of times. Per germline, CDR1 MNHNS and CDR2 SASEGT. CDR3 length: 13 residues. With 4 bases removed from V and 5 bases from J, the gap between germline ends came to 6 bases. Treatment specified: randomized to nivolumab then ipilimumab (arm A) or the reverse (arm B). None of the patients previously received DNA-damaging chemotherapy. The method was immunoSEQ multiplex PCR; TCRdb's version includes in-frame clones alone and lacks a portion of them. The top ten clones hold about 25% of a sample with 6,100 or so clones, less than 60% of them seen once.

Material: CD8+ T cells sorted from blood (inferred from file names), obtained from a patient given nivolumab and ipilimumab in sequence. The TCR comes from a human patient with melanoma. Some clones in this sample may be carry-over from other donors' samples. The genes are TRBV6-1 and TRBJ1-6; D ambiguous. The CDR3 sequence: CASSGADNSPLHF. CDR3 sequence (DNA): TGTGCCAGCAGTGGCGCTGATAATTCACCCCTCCACTTT.